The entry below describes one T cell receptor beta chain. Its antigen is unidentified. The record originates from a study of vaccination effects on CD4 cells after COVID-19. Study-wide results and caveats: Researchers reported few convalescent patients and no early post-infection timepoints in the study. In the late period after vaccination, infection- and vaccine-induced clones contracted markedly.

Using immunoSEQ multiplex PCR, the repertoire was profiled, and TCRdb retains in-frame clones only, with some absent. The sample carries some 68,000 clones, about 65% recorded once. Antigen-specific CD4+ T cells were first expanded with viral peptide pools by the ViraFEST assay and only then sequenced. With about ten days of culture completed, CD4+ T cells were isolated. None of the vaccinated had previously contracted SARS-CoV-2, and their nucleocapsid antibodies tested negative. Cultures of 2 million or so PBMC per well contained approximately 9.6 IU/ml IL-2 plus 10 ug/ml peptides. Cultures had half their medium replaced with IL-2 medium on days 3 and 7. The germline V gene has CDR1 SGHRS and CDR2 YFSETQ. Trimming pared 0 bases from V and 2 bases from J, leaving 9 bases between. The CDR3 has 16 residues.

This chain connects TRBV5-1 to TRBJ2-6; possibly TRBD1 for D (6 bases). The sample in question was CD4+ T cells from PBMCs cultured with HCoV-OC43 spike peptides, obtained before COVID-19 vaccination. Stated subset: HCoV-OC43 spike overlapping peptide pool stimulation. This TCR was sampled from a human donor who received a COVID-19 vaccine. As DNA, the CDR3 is TGCGCCAGCAGCTTGGATGGGGGCGCTGGGGCCAACGTCCTGACTTTC. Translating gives CASSLDGGAGANVLTF.